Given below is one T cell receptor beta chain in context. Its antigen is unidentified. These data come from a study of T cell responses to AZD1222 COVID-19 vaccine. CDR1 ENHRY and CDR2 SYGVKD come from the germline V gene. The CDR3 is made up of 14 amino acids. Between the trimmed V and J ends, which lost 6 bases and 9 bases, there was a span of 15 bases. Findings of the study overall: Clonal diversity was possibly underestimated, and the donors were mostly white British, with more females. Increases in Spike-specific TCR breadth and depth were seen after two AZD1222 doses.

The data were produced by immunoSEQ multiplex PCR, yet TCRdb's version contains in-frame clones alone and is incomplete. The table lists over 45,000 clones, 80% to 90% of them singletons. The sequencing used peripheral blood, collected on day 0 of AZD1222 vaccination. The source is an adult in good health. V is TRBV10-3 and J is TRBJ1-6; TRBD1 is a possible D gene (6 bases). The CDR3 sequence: CAISVQGIGSPLHF. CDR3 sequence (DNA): TGTGCCATCAGCGTTCAGGGGATAGGTTCACCCCTCCACTTT.